These 19 T cell receptor beta chains originate from one sample sequenced in a study of regulatory T cells in long-lasting Graves disease. Stated time point: newly diagnosed GD, antithyroid drugs for less than 3 months. PBMC-derived RNA was used for the TCR library. Library construction for TCR beta used iRepertoire HTBI primers and Arm-PCR of CDR3 regions. TCRdb analysed the multiplex PCR reads with MiXCR anew, one entry per CDR3 protein. Found here are approximately 350,000 distinct CDR3 sequences, approximately 12% of them singletons; the top ten hold around 18%. These records were also assigned to another study, of T cells in Graves' hyperthyroidism and ophthalmopathy.

This specimen consisted of peripheral blood mononuclear cells (PBMCs), obtained at new diagnosis, from a patient treated with antithyroid drugs. The receptors derive from a young woman with Graves disease.

This clonotype occurred many times. The chain couples TRBV2 to TRBJ2-2, with D perhaps matching TRBD1 (6 bases). The germline V gene encodes CDR1 SNHLY and CDR2 FYNNEI. V gave up 8 bases and J gave up 0 bases, with 10 bases separating them. The CDR3 sequence is 14 residues long. This CDR3 reads CASGDTPNTGELFF. CDR3 in DNA: TGTGCCAGCGGGGACACCCCGAACACCGGGGAGCTGTTTTTT.

This clonotype was detected ten times or more. This chain uses TRBV28 with TRBJ1-4; 8 nucleotides match TRBD1. V lost 7 bases and J lost 6; bases outside the gene matches: 7. The CDR3 spans 14 residues. The germline V gene has CDR1 MDHEN and CDR2 SYDVKM. In DNA, the CDR3 is TGTGCCAGCAAACGACAGGGGCCCTATGAAAAACTGTTTTTT. It codes for CASKRQGPYEKLFF.

Written as DNA, the CDR3 is TGTGCCATCAGCGGGGGGGCCGGGGAGCTGTTTTTT. It specifies CAISGGAGELFF. The chain is built from TRBV10-3 and TRBJ2-2; 8 nucleotides line up with TRBD2. CDR3 length: 12 amino acids. The V gene end was trimmed by 6 bases and the J gene end by 6 bases; junction bases not matched to a gene: 0. The germline gives CDR1 ENHRY, CDR2 SYGVKD.

In its sample, this clonotype was seen many times. V is TRBV7-9 and J is TRBJ2-1, with D unresolved. The V end lost 5 bases, the J end lost 2 bases, and 4 bases lay between the germline ends. From germline, CDR1 is SEHNR and CDR2 FQNEAQ (reference sequence). The CDR3 contains 12 residues. CDR3 DNA: TGTGCCAGCAGCATAACCTACAATGAGCAGTTCTTC. This translates into CASSITYNEQFF.

This clonotype was found many times. The CDR3 sequence is CASSQEVADPYYEQYF. In DNA form, the CDR3 reads TGCGCCAGCAGCCAAGAGGTAGCGGACCCTTACTACGAGCAGTACTTC. J is TRBJ2-7 and V is TRBV4-1; TRBD2 might be the D (6 bases). Germline assignment: CDR1 MGHRA and CDR2 YSYEKL. Trimming took 0 bases from V and 3 from J, leaving 15 bases between them. There are 16 residues in the CDR3.

The V call is TRBV19, the J call TRBJ2-1; 9 bases fit TRBD2. V lost 3 bases and J lost 9; bases outside the gene matches: 9. The germline CDR1 and CDR2 sequences are LNHDA and SQIVND (reference sequence). The CDR3 covers 15 residues. CDR3 sequence reads: CASSIPAGGLVEQFF. The CDR3 DNA is TGTGCCAGTAGTATTCCAGCGGGGGGCCTCGTTGAGCAGTTCTTC.

This clonotype appeared a few times. The V and J genes are TRBV7-9 and TRBJ2-5; D is perhaps TRBD2 (5 bases). V lost 3 bases to trimming and J lost 5 bases, with 19 bases between them. The CDR3 is 16 amino acids. CDR1 is SEHNR and CDR2 is FQNEAQ in the germline V gene (reference sequence). This CDR3 reads CASSFSLQRAEETQYF. In nucleotides, the CDR3 is TGTGCCAGCAGCTTTTCACTCCAGAGGGCGGAGGAGACCCAGTACTTC.

In its sample, this clonotype was seen a few times. The chain couples TRBV10-3 to TRBJ2-3; D possibly corresponds to TRBD2 (6 bases). The CDR3 has 16 residues. V lost 1 base and J lost 4, with 15 bases in between. From germline, CDR1 is ENHRY and CDR2 SYGVKD. The CDR3 is CAISELGGEVSDTQYF. The DNA for the CDR3 is TGTGCCATCAGTGAGTTGGGCGGGGAAGTTTCAGATACGCAGTATTTT.

The chain carries TRBV6-1 and TRBJ2-5; 9 bases fit TRBD1. CDR3 length equals 15 residues. CDR1 and CDR2 (germline): MNHNS, SASEGT. The trim removed 6 bases at V and 4 bases at J, leaving 9 bases unmatched. CDR3 bases: TGTGCCAGCAGCTTCCTACAGGGGGCAGGAGAGACCCAGTACTTC. This encodes CASSFLQGAGETQYF.

This clonotype was picked up many times. The DNA for the CDR3 is TGTGCCAGCGGAGGGGTCCATAGCAATCAGCCCCAGCATTTT. Translated: CASGGVHSNQPQHF. This chain joins TRBV7-9 and TRBJ1-5; a weak D match, TRBD1 (5 bases). This CDR3 has 14 residues. Germline lookup yields CDR1 SEHNR and CDR2 FQNEAQ (reference sequence). Trimming shortened V by 8 bases and J by 0 bases, and 11 bases separated the two germline ends.

This clonotype has a count of ten or more. The CDR3: CASSLNTGGTQTQYF. As DNA, the CDR3 is TGTGCCAGCAGTCTAAATACGGGGGGCACGCAGACCCAGTACTTC. V and J are TRBV2 and TRBJ2-1, with D tentatively TRBD2 (7 bases). The J call is uncertain, as TRBJ2-5 better fits the DNA end. Germline V gene lookup returns CDR1 SNHLY and CDR2 FYNNEI. CDR3 length: 15 amino acids.

As regards this clonotype: One end of the junction fails to match germline, which may point to a read error. The chain is built from TRBV4-3 and TRBJ2-1; 7 nucleotides align to TRBD2. Germline CDR1 reads LGHNA; CDR2 reads YSLEER. The CDR3 consists of 18 residues. CDR3 sequence reads: CASSPFLAAHTSHNEQFF. DNA of the CDR3: TGCGCCAGCAGCCCGTTCCTAGCGGCCCATACCTCCCACAATGAGCAGTTCTTC.

The rearrangement links TRBV19 to TRBJ1-1, with no clear D. The V end lost 2 bases, the J end lost 0 bases, and 7 bases lay between the germline ends. The CDR3 runs to 14 residues. Germline V gene data show CDR1 as LNHDA and CDR2 as SQIVND (reference sequence). CDR3 region: CASSITLMNTEAFF. The CDR3 nucleotides are TGTGCCAGTAGTATAACGCTCATGAACACTGAAGCTTTCTTT.

This clonotype was counted a few times. V gene TRBV20-1 combines with J gene TRBJ2-6; perhaps TRBD1 as D (5 bases). V was shortened by 1 base and J by 2 bases, with 12 bases between the two germline ends. This CDR3 has 16 residues. The germline V gene has CDR1 DFQATT and CDR2 SNEGSKA (reference sequence). CDR3 sequence (DNA): TGCAGTGCTAGAGGTTTCCAGGGTGCTGGGGCCAACGTCCTGACTTTC. Protein: CSARGFQGAGANVLTF.

This clonotype was seen at least ten times. The genes are TRBV6-1 and TRBJ2-7, with 7 bases matching TRBD1. This CDR3 region has 15 residues. The junction had 14 bases not matched to a gene; V was cut back by 10 bases and J by 2 bases. Germline V lookup: CDR1 MNHNS, CDR2 SASEGT. The CDR3 protein is CATLMGAGGTYEQYV. CDR3 nucleotide sequence: TGTGCCACCTTAATGGGGGCAGGGGGAACCTACGAGCAGTACGTC.

The table lists this clonotype with a few counts. The rearrangement uses TRBV29-1 and TRBJ2-7; a weak D match, TRBD2 (6 bases). Trimming pared 3 bases from V and 3 bases from J, leaving 18 bases between. CDR1 and CDR2 from the germline V gene are SQVTM and ANQGSEA. CDR3 length: 15 residues. The CDR3 protein is CSVEGGRAKNYEQYF. In nucleotides, the CDR3 is TGCAGCGTTGAGGGGGGAAGGGCGAAGAACTACGAGCAGTACTTC.

The sample holds many counts of this clonotype. The V call is TRBV18, the J call TRBJ2-1; TRBD1 aligns across 7 bases. This CDR3 is 15 amino acids long. CDR1 and CDR2 (germline): KGHSH, LQKENI. V lost 5 bases to trimming and J lost 12 bases; unmatched junction nucleotides: 16. The CDR3 nucleotides are TGTGCCAGCTCAGGGATAAGGACAGGCCCGATGGCGCAGTTCTTC. Protein sequence: CASSGIRTGPMAQFF.

The chain employs TRBV12-3 or TRBV12-4 and TRBJ2-1; 8 bases map to TRBD1. The CDR3 spans 13 residues. Written as DNA, the CDR3 is TGTGCAACAGCGGATCAGGGGGCAGTTGAGCAGTTCTTC. Residues: CATADQGAVEQFF.

At least ten counts were recorded for this clonotype. The chain has TRBV7-8 and TRBJ1-1; D unclear. From germline, CDR1 is SGHVS and CDR2 FQNEAQ. Trimming removed 4 bases at V and 4 bases at J, with 13 bases between. CDR3 length: 14 residues. CDR3 coding DNA: TGTGCCAGCAGCTCCATATACGGACCCACTGAAGCTTTCTTT. This gives the protein CASSSIYGPTEAFF. Together with reference TRBV7-8 and TRBJ1-1, the CDR3 gives the full variable domain: GAGVSQSPRYKVAKRGQDVALRCDPISGHVSLFWYQQALGQGPEFLTYFQNEAQLDKSGLPSDRFFAERPEGSVSTLKIQRTQQEDSAVYLCASSSIYGPTEAFFGQGTRLTVV.